The T cell receptor (beta chain) under discussion was sequenced for a study of identical twins. Study outcomes and limitations: Insertions ran lower in abundant cord blood beta clonotypes, though not in memory repertoires. The degree of excess twin sharing was weaker in beta out-of-frame sequences.

The sample holds a few counts of this clonotype. Its specificity is not known. V lost 7 bases, J lost 0 bases, and 13 bases lay in between. CDR3 length: 14 amino acids. Germline V lookup: CDR1 MNHNS, CDR2 SASEGT. Template switching supplied a universal primer site; unique molecular identifiers were carried on the cDNA. Via MiXCR, TCRdb re-called the 5' RACE reads, giving one row per CDR3 protein. Of about 660,000 distinct CDR3 sequences listed, over 8.5% are singletons. These records were also assigned to another study, of yellow fever vaccine responses in identical twins. From that second work: Reports say the vaccine T cell response in twins looked partly convergent and partly personalized.

This TCR was sampled from a woman aged 18-35 years in good health. The J gene is TRBJ2-7, the V gene TRBV6-1; D perhaps matches TRBD1 (6 bases). Sample: PBMCs. DNA for the CDR3: TGTGCCAGCACCATAGACAGGAGCTCCTACGAGCAGTACTTC. Encoded protein: CASTIDRSSYEQYF.